Below are 25 T cell receptor beta chains sequenced from a single sample in a study of shared clonotypes between healthy human individuals. Naive-designated CD8 cells lacked CD45RO, were positively enriched for CCR7, and omitted terminally differentiated effector memory CD45RA+ cells. TCRdb keeps only in-frame clones here, not all; method: immunoSEQ multiplex PCR. The sample lists about 2.1 million clones, approximately 92% occurring once. Input material: naive CD8+ T cells from PBMCs. The receptors were gathered from a young man in good health. Some clones in this sample may be carry-over from other donors' samples.

This clone was observed once. Other DNA sequences in the same sample also yield this CDR3. The gene calls are TRBV28 and TRBJ2-7; perhaps TRBD1 as D (5 bases). The CDR3 extends over 12 amino acids. V gave up 5 bases and J gave up 3 bases, with 8 bases separating them. Germline-derived CDR1 and CDR2 are MDHEN and SYDVKM. The CDR3 coding sequence is TGTGCCAGCAGTCCCCAGGGCTACGAGCAGTACTTC. It encodes CASSPQGYEQYF.

This clone has more than one count but fewer than ten. This chain uses TRBV4-1 with TRBJ1-5; D unresolved. The CDR3 loop spans 14 amino acids. Trimming left V 0 bases short and J 4 bases short, with 7 bases between. Germline-derived CDR1 and CDR2 are MGHRA and YSYEKL. The CDR3 spells CASSQERGNQPQHF. DNA for the CDR3: TGCGCCAGCAGCCAAGAGAGAGGGAATCAGCCCCAGCATTTT.

This clone was picked up one time. V gene TRBV27 combines with J gene TRBJ1-1, with TRBD1 matching 8 bases. CDR3 length equals 16 residues. Germline trimming cut 5 bases from V and 2 bases from J; bases unmatched to any gene: 10. CDR1 is MNHEY and CDR2 is SMNVEV in the germline V gene (reference sequence). CDR3 DNA sequence: TGTGCCAGCAGTCCCACTCCAGGGGGCGCAAACACTGAAGCTTTCTTT. Amino acids: CASSPTPGGANTEAFF.

This clone was counted only a few times. V and J are TRBV9 and TRBJ1-2; 7 nucleotides line up with TRBD1. Losses at the gene ends were 3 bases for V and 8 bases for J; bases not matched to a gene: 7. This CDR3 has 13 residues. The germline V gene has CDR1 SGDLS and CDR2 YYNGEE. CDR3 residues: CASSATRTGGYTF. DNA for the CDR3: TGTGCCAGCAGCGCAACCCGGACAGGAGGCTACACCTTC.

CDR3 coding DNA: TGTGCCAGCAGTCTCGGGACCAGCTATGGCTACACCTTC. Residues: CASSLGTSYGYTF. The chain has TRBV6-1 and TRBJ1-2; possible D gene TRBD1, 5 bases. Germline V gives CDR1 MNHNS, CDR2 SASEGT. Trimming removed 5 bases from V and 4 bases from J, with 11 bases in between. This CDR3 is 13 amino acids long.

V usage is TRBV6-1 and J usage is TRBJ2-7; D is undetermined. CDR3 length: 13 residues. CDR1 and CDR2 from the germline V gene are MNHNS and SASEGT. Trimming shortened V by 7 bases and J by 6 bases, and 16 bases separated the two germline ends. The CDR3 loop reads CASNPPSLGEQYF. CDR3 sequence (DNA): TGTGCCAGCAACCCCCCCTCCTTGGGCGAGCAGTACTTC.

This clone was counted between two and nine times. The chain carries TRBV6-5 and TRBJ1-1, with D tentatively TRBD1 (5 bases). CDR1 MNHEY and CDR2 SVGAGI come from the germline V gene. The CDR3 has 14 amino acids. V dropped 7 bases and J dropped 1 base, with 13 bases sitting between them. CDR3: CASNDRTQNTEAFF. CDR3 sequence (DNA): TGTGCCAGCAATGACCGGACACAGAACACTGAAGCTTTCTTT.

The chain links TRBV6-1 to TRBJ2-7, with 9 bases fitting TRBD2. CDR3 length: 14 amino acids. Trimming at V came to 6 bases and at J to 4 bases, leaving 7 bases not matched to a gene. Germline lookup yields CDR1 MNHNS and CDR2 SASEGT. DNA of the CDR3: TGTGCCAGCAGCTACAGCGGGGGGATATACGAGCAGTACTTC. It codes for CASSYSGGIYEQYF.

The rearrangement uses TRBV19 and TRBJ1-1, with D tentatively TRBD1 (6 bases). V was trimmed by 7 bases and J by 5 bases, leaving 14 bases between them. Germline V gives CDR1 LNHDA, CDR2 SQIVND (reference sequence). This CDR3 region has 13 residues. CDR3 bases: TGTGCCAGTAAAGAAACAGGGACGACTGAAGCTTTCTTT. It codes for CASKETGTTEAFF.

This chain connects TRBV11-2 to TRBJ2-5; D is possibly TRBD2 (6 bases). The V gene's germline CDR1 is SGHAT and CDR2 FQNNGV. This CDR3 is built from 15 residues. V was clipped by 1 base and J by 1 base, with 10 bases between them. The CDR3 protein is CASSLVRGVQETQYF. The CDR3 DNA is TGTGCCAGCAGCTTAGTTCGCGGGGTCCAAGAGACCCAGTACTTC.

This clone was counted a single time. The rearrangement joins TRBV6-1 to TRBJ2-7; 7 bases align to TRBD1. The V gene end was trimmed by 5 bases and the J gene end by 4 bases; junction bases not matched to a gene: 8. This CDR3 has 14 residues. Germline V gene sequence: CDR1 MNHNS, CDR2 SASEGT. The CDR3 nucleotides read TGTGCCAGCAGTAATCTAAGACAGGGATACGAGCAGTACTTC. Its translation is CASSNLRQGYEQYF.

The J gene is TRBJ1-2, the V gene TRBV7-9; the D gene is possibly TRBD1 (5 bases). The CDR3 has 15 residues. The V end was cut by 1 base, the J end by 4 bases, with 13 bases between. Per germline, CDR1 SEHNR and CDR2 FQNEAQ (reference sequence). CDR3 nucleotide sequence: TGTGCCAGCAGCTTAGGGGACGGAGCCGGCTATGGCTACACCTTC. This encodes CASSLGDGAGYGYTF.

This chain uses TRBV27 with TRBJ2-6; unclear D gene. V was shortened by 3 bases and J by 0 bases, with 9 bases between the two germline ends. There are 16 residues in the CDR3. Germline loops: CDR1 MNHEY, CDR2 SMNVEV (reference sequence). The DNA of the CDR3 is TGTGCCAGCAGTTTCGTACCGATCTCTGGGGCCAACGTCCTGACTTTC. Translating gives CASSFVPISGANVLTF.

CDR3 sequence (DNA): TGTGCCATCAGTGACGTCTTATCAGGAGGAAACACCATATATTTT. Residues: CAISDVLSGGNTIYF. The rearrangement uses TRBV10-3 and TRBJ1-3, with unresolved D. The CDR3 length is 15 residues. V lost 3 bases and J 4 bases, leaving 13 bases between the germline ends. The germline V gene encodes CDR1 ENHRY and CDR2 SYGVKD.

This sequence joins TRBV6-1 and TRBJ1-2; TRBD1 might be the D (5 bases). Per germline, CDR1 MNHNS and CDR2 SASEGT. Trimming left V 0 bases short and J 8 bases short, with 28 bases between. The CDR3 is 19 amino acids. The CDR3 DNA sequence: TGTGCCAGCAGTGAAGCGCGCGGACGTCGGGGCAGGAGGTCTGTAGGCTACACCTTC. Translated, it gives CASSEARGRRGRRSVGYTF.

The genes are TRBV6-6 and TRBJ2-2; 8 nucleotides align to TRBD1. Germline V gene lookup returns CDR1 MNHNY and CDR2 SVGAGI (reference sequence). Trimming took 6 bases from V and 1 from J; bases not matched to a gene: 1. The CDR3 sequence is 14 residues long. The CDR3 DNA is TGTGCCAGCAGGGACAGGGAGAACACCGGGGAGCTGTTTTTT. As protein: CASRDRENTGELFF.

The rearrangement uses TRBV7-9 and TRBJ2-1, with TRBD2 matching 7 bases. Germline CDR1 reads SEHNR; CDR2 reads FQNEAQ (reference sequence). This CDR3 has 15 residues. V lost 7 bases, J lost 2 bases, and 8 bases stayed unmatched. The CDR3, as DNA: TGTGCCAGCAACCAGCGGGACCCAACCTACAATGAGCAGTTCTTC. Protein product: CASNQRDPTYNEQFF.

This rearrangement joins TRBV5-6 to TRBJ2-7, with TRBD2 matching over 11 bases. The CDR3 consists of 19 residues. With V trimmed by 4 bases and J by 3 bases, 18 bases remained unmatched. CDR1 SGHDT and CDR2 YYEEEE come from the germline V gene. The CDR3 DNA follows: TGTGCCAGCAGCCCAGGGGACCAACTAGCGGGAGACTGGAACTACGAGCAGTACTTC. It is translated as CASSPGDQLAGDWNYEQYF.

The CDR3 nucleotides are TGTGCCAGCACCTGGACTAGCGGGGCCTCCTACAATGAGCAGTTCTTC. It encodes CASTWTSGASYNEQFF. The chain has TRBV5-8 and TRBJ2-1, with 12 nucleotides matching TRBD2. The CDR3 sequence is 16 residues long. Looked up from germline, CDR1 is SGHTS and CDR2 is YDEGEE. Losses at the gene ends were 6 bases for V and 0 bases for J; bases not matched to a gene: 4.

The chain carries TRBV7-2 and TRBJ2-7, with D possibly being TRBD2 (5 bases). V lost 5 bases and J lost 0, with 8 bases in between. The germline V gene encodes CDR1 SGHTA and CDR2 FQGNSA. The CDR3 covers 13 residues. CDR3 region: CASSGAGSYEQYF. CDR3 coding DNA: TGTGCCAGCAGCGGTGCGGGCTCCTACGAGCAGTACTTC.

The chain links TRBV5-1 to TRBJ2-5; 7 bases agree with TRBD1. Germline CDR1 reads SGHRS; CDR2 reads YFSETQ. V shed 0 bases and J 6 bases; nucleotides not matched to a gene: 8. The CDR3 runs to 15 residues. Written as DNA, the CDR3 is TGCGCCAGCAGCTTGGCCAGAGGGGGCGGACAGACCCAGTACTTC. Its translation is CASSLARGGGQTQYF.

This chain joins TRBV5-1 and TRBJ2-1, with D hard to call. CDR1 is SGHRS, CDR2 YFSETQ, per germline. The CDR3 covers 11 residues. Trimming removed 3 bases at V and 10 bases at J, with 8 bases between. CDR3 sequence: CASSSGPEQFF. Here the CDR3 DNA reads TGCGCCAGCAGCTCTGGCCCCGAGCAGTTCTTC.

CDR3 loop: CASLDLNTEAFF. Here the CDR3 DNA reads TGTGCCAGCCTGGACTTGAACACTGAAGCTTTCTTT. The V gene is TRBV19, the J gene TRBJ1-1, with D unresolved. The V end was cut by 9 bases, the J end by 0 bases, with 8 bases between. Germline V gives CDR1 LNHDA, CDR2 SQIVND (reference sequence). This CDR3 has 12 amino acids.

This chain connects TRBV30 to TRBJ2-3; 11 bases align to TRBD1. The ends lost 3 bases at V and 5 bases at J; junction bases unmatched: 7. This CDR3 contains 15 residues. Germline V gene data show CDR1 as GTSNPN and CDR2 as SVGIG (reference sequence). This CDR3 is CAWSVGDRGGDTQYF. The CDR3 DNA reads TGTGCCTGGAGCGTCGGGGACAGGGGGGGAGATACGCAGTATTTT.

In its sample, this clone was seen once. The V call is TRBV6-1, the J call TRBJ2-7, with D perhaps matching TRBD1 (6 bases). This CDR3 spans 13 amino acids. Germline loops: CDR1 MNHNS, CDR2 SASEGT. Trimming took off 9 bases at V and 2 bases at J, with 14 bases between the two ends. The CDR3 sequence: CASGARDTYEQYF. CDR3 bases: TGTGCCAGTGGGGCCCGGGACACCTACGAGCAGTACTTC.